The next 27 T cell receptor beta chains were all read from a single sample in a study of blood T cells in healthy people across ages. A J-beta primer mix and a sample-barcoded 5' primer were used in a second PCR of about 6 to 12 cycles. TCRdb re-called the 5' RACE reads through MiXCR, storing one row per CDR3 protein. The sample shows roughly 1,500,000 distinct CDR3 sequences, approximately 42% of them seen only once. Sequencing was performed on blood. These receptor sequences come from a woman aged 18-29 years in good health.

This clonotype was counted at least ten times. The J gene is TRBJ2-1, the V gene TRBV29-1; tentative D call: TRBD2 (6 bases). Germline V gene data show CDR1 as SQVTM and CDR2 as ANQGSEA. V lost 4 bases, J lost 3 bases, and 10 bases lay in between. The CDR3 extends over 13 amino acids. The CDR3 DNA reads TGCAGCGTTGGAGGCGGGAACTACAATGAGCAGTTCTTC. This encodes CSVGGGNYNEQFF.

This sequence joins TRBV11-2 and TRBJ2-4, with 7 bases matching TRBD1. The J call may be incorrect, as the DNA end agrees better with TRBJ2-7. Germline V gives CDR1 SGHAT, CDR2 FQNNGV. CDR3 length: 14 residues. The CDR3 loop is CASSDKTGFDEQYF. CDR3 nucleotides: TGTGCCAGCAGCGACAAGACAGGGTTTGACGAGCAGTACTTC.

The J gene is TRBJ2-3, the V gene TRBV9; possibly TRBD1 for D (6 bases). The CDR3 covers 15 residues. Germline CDR1 SGDLS, CDR2 YYNGEE. The V and J ends lost 0 bases and 3 bases respectively, with 11 bases between them. The CDR3 DNA reads TGTGCCAGCAGCGTAGAAGTCGGGACAACAGATACGCAGTATTTT. Translation gives CASSVEVGTTDTQYF.

This clonotype was observed a handful of times. The chain has TRBV21-1 and TRBJ2-1; TRBD2, as called in the table, went unchecked against the DNA. TRBV21-1 corresponds to a pseudogene. The CDR3 has 18 amino acids. CDR3 protein: CASSRTHGRAGSYNEQFF. The CDR3 region has the DNA TGTGCCAGCAGCCGTACCCACGGTCGTGCGGGTTCCTACAATGAGCAGTTCTTC.

This clonotype was counted many times. V usage is TRBV21-1 and J usage is TRBJ2-5; the D call of TRBD2 is as the table states it, not checked on the DNA. TRBV21-1 is annotated as a pseudogene. There are 18 residues in the CDR3. The CDR3 region is CASNTGTSGVITQETQYF. The CDR3 region has the DNA TGTGCCAGCAACACCGGGACTAGCGGGGTTATCACCCAAGAGACCCAGTACTTC.

The rearrangement links TRBV5-1 to TRBJ2-3; 7 bases match TRBD2. The trim removed 4 bases at V and 2 bases at J, leaving 10 bases unmatched. Germline V gene sequence: CDR1 SGHRS, CDR2 YFSETQ. This CDR3 comprises 16 residues. This CDR3 is CASSASVAGNTDTQYF. CDR3 DNA: TGCGCCAGCAGCGCCTCGGTAGCGGGCAACACAGATACGCAGTATTTT.

This clonotype has just a few counts. J is TRBJ2-1 and V is TRBV6-5; 9 nucleotides agree with TRBD1. The CDR3 has 15 residues. V was pared by 2 bases and J by 7 bases, with 6 bases of the junction left unmatched. CDR1 and CDR2 from the germline V gene are MNHEY and SVGAGI. The CDR3 is CASSYRGQGRNEQFF. The CDR3 coding sequence is TGTGCCAGCAGTTACCGGGGACAGGGTAGGAATGAGCAGTTCTTC.

There are a few counts of this clonotype. This rearrangement joins TRBV12-3 or TRBV12-4 to TRBJ1-2; D gene unclear. CDR3 size: 13 residues. Trimming removed 7 bases from V and 0 bases from J, with 9 bases in between. The DNA for the CDR3 is TGTGCCAGCACCCCCGGACCTAACTATGGCTACACCTTC. Its translation: CASTPGPNYGYTF.

The chain joins TRBV5-1 to TRBJ2-1, with TRBD1 matching 7 bases. This CDR3 has 13 residues. Germline V gene lookup returns CDR1 SGHRS and CDR2 YFSETQ. Germline trimming cut 3 bases from V and 8 bases from J; bases unmatched to any gene: 5. CDR3 sequence: CASSSPDRDEQFF. DNA for the CDR3: TGCGCCAGCAGCTCGCCCGACAGGGATGAGCAGTTCTTC.

J is TRBJ1-1 and V is TRBV18; D uncertain. Deletions cut 3 bases from V and 0 bases from J, with 11 bases between. The V gene's germline CDR1 is KGHSH and CDR2 LQKENI. The CDR3 is made up of 15 amino acids. The chain's CDR3 is CASSPLRQMNTEAFF. CDR3 nucleotide sequence: TGTGCCAGCTCACCGCTCCGGCAGATGAACACTGAAGCTTTCTTT.

This clonotype was seen a few times. J is TRBJ2-6 and V is TRBV28; the match to TRBD1 covers 8 bases. Trimming cost V 8 bases and J 4 bases; bases outside gene matches: 10. The CDR3 loop spans 16 amino acids. Germline V gene data show CDR1 as MDHEN and CDR2 as SYDVKM. CDR3 region: CASHRTGTSGANVLTF. The CDR3 nucleotides read TGTGCCAGCCATAGGACAGGGACGTCAGGGGCCAACGTCCTGACTTTC.

J is TRBJ1-6 and V is TRBV27; D gene ambiguous. The CDR3 length is 17 residues. V lost 5 bases and J lost 15, with 29 bases in between. Germline V gives CDR1 MNHEY, CDR2 SMNVEV (reference sequence). The CDR3 spells CASSHLIPSPERNILHF. The CDR3 region has the DNA TGTGCCAGCAGTCACCTGATCCCATCACCCGAACGGAACATCCTCCACTTT.

This clonotype has a handful of counts. The V gene is TRBV6-2 or TRBV6-3, the J gene TRBJ2-1; 7 bases map to TRBD1. The CDR3 is made up of 16 amino acids. Germline V gene lookup returns CDR1 MNHEY and CDR2 SVGEGT. After removal of 4 bases from V and 5 bases from J, the junction contained 11 bases not matched to a gene. The CDR3 region has the DNA TGTGCCAGCAGTTCACGACAGGGTCTATTCGACAATGAGCAGTTCTTC. Protein product: CASSSRQGLFDNEQFF.

This clonotype was picked up a small number of times. The chain joins TRBV6-6 to TRBJ2-1; D is unresolved. Between the trimmed V and J ends, which lost 0 bases and 4 bases, there was a span of 13 bases. The CDR3 consists of 16 residues. Germline CDR1 reads MNHNY; CDR2 reads SVGAGI (reference sequence). For the CDR3, the DNA is TGTGCCAGCAGTTACTCTACCGAGCTCGGGTACAATGAGCAGTTCTTC. It translates to CASSYSTELGYNEQFF.

This chain links TRBV6-6 with TRBJ1-2, with a tentative D call TRBD1 (5 bases). The CDR3 sequence is 14 residues long. From germline, CDR1 is MNHNY and CDR2 SVGAGI (reference sequence). Trimming shortened V by 2 bases and J by 7 bases, and 14 bases separated the two germline ends. CDR3 region: CASSYGQGGSGYTF. The CDR3 DNA sequence: TGTGCCAGCAGTTACGGGCAGGGCGGGAGTGGCTACACCTTC.

This clonotype was detected only a few times. The gene calls are TRBV5-8 and TRBJ2-7; 8 bases align to TRBD1. The J segment lost 6 bases and the V segment lost 2 bases, leaving 7 bases of the junction unmatched. Germline V CDR1 and CDR2: SGHTS, YDEGEE. The CDR3 contains 14 residues. The CDR3 loop is CASSFPGGPGEQYF. DNA of the CDR3: TGTGCCAGCAGCTTCCCAGGGGGCCCCGGCGAGCAGTACTTC. The full variable domain, with the rest looked up from reference TRBV5-8 and TRBJ2-7, is EAGVTQSPTHLIKTRGQQATLRCSPISGHTSVYWYQQALGLGLQFLLWYDEGEERNRGNFPPRFSGRQFPNYSSELNVNALELEDSALYLCASSFPGGPGEQYFGPGTRLTVT.

This clonotype was seen only once. This chain connects TRBV20-1 to TRBJ1-4; the D gene is possibly TRBD1 (6 bases). From germline, CDR1 is DFQATT and CDR2 SNEGSKA (reference sequence). The CDR3 sequence is 13 residues long. Trimming stripped 6 bases from V and 5 bases from J, with 13 bases between. The CDR3 sequence: CSALDSQNEKLFF. CDR3 bases: TGCAGTGCGCTGGACAGTCAAAATGAAAAACTGTTTTTT.

This rearrangement joins TRBV15 to TRBJ2-1; perhaps TRBD2 as D (5 bases). Germline assignment: CDR1 LNHNV and CDR2 YYDKDF (reference sequence). This CDR3 comprises 14 residues. The V gene lost 3 bases and the J gene lost 7 bases, with 13 bases spanning the gap. CDR3 coding DNA: TGTGCCACCAGCAGCCCAGTAAGGGAGAATGAGCAGTTCTTC. Protein sequence: CATSSPVRENEQFF.

This clonotype has more than one count but fewer than ten. The J gene is TRBJ2-3, the V gene TRBV6-1; 10 nucleotides align to TRBD1. The CDR3 totals 17 residues. Unmatched junction bases numbered 10, after V lost 2 bases and J lost 5 bases. Per germline, CDR1 MNHNS and CDR2 SASEGT. CDR3 in amino acids: CASSEPRTGGERDTQYF. CDR3 DNA: TGTGCCAGCAGTGAACCCCGGACAGGGGGAGAACGAGATACGCAGTATTTT.

CDR3: CASSRWGGADTQYF. The CDR3 DNA is TGTGCCAGCAGCCGATGGGGGGGGGCAGATACGCAGTATTTT. This chain links TRBV4-2 with TRBJ2-3; 7 positions agree with TRBD2. The germline V gene encodes CDR1 LGHNA and CDR2 YNFKEQ. J gave up 4 bases and V 4 bases, and 5 bases lay outside the gene matches. This CDR3 comprises 14 residues.

This clonotype has only a few counts. J is TRBJ2-5 and V is TRBV6-6; D is possibly TRBD1 or TRBD2 (5 bases each). Trimming took 4 bases from V and 2 from J, leaving 20 bases between them. From germline, CDR1 is MNHNY and CDR2 SVGAGI (reference sequence). The CDR3 contains 17 residues. CDR3 bases: TGTGCCAGCAGTTTCCCCTTCACTAGGGACCGACAAGAGACCCAGTACTTC. Encoded protein: CASSFPFTRDRQETQYF.

This clonotype was seen just once. A read error may account for a junction end that differs from germline. The genes are TRBV5-1 and TRBJ2-1; the match to TRBD1 covers 7 bases. This CDR3 contains 15 residues. Per germline, CDR1 SGHRS and CDR2 YFSETQ. This chain's CDR3 is CASNLGRQGYNEQFF. CDR3 in DNA: TGCGCCAGCAACTTGGGGAGACAGGGCTACAATGAGCAGTTCTTC.

V gene TRBV4-2 combines with J gene TRBJ2-1; 11 positions agree with TRBD2. The CDR3 loop spans 16 amino acids. Germline assignment: CDR1 LGHNA and CDR2 YNFKEQ. With 0 bases clipped from V and 6 bases from J, the junction kept 4 bases outside the gene matches. Here the CDR3 DNA reads TGTGCCAGCAGCCAAGAGTATAGCGGGGGGGCCAATGAGCAGTTCTTC. Its protein product is CASSQEYSGGANEQFF.

This sequence joins TRBV3-1 and TRBJ2-1; weak D call: TRBD2 (6 bases). Germline V gives CDR1 LGHDT, CDR2 YNNKEL (reference sequence). The CDR3 length is 15 residues. Trimming left V 4 bases short and J 5 bases short, with 15 bases between. This CDR3 is CASSRPAGGHNEQFF. DNA for the CDR3: TGTGCCAGCAGCCGCCCCGCCGGAGGGCACAATGAGCAGTTCTTC.

The sample holds a few counts of this clonotype. One end of the junction does not line up with germline, which may come from a read error. This rearrangement joins TRBV7-7 to TRBJ2-3; 9 nucleotides align to TRBD2. CDR1 SSHAT and CDR2 FNYEAQ come from the germline V gene (reference sequence). The CDR3 loop spans 15 amino acids. CDR3 sequence (DNA): TGTGCTAGCAGCCCTAGCGGGACCAGCGGGGATACGCAGTATTTT. This translates into CASSPSGTSGDTQYF.

This clonotype has a handful of counts. J is TRBJ2-7 and V is TRBV28, with D possibly being TRBD1 (5 bases). Trimming took 3 bases from V and 5 from J, leaving 14 bases between them. The CDR3 is made up of 14 amino acids. From germline, CDR1 is MDHEN and CDR2 SYDVKM. Here the CDR3 reads CASSLGKGRHEQYF. The CDR3 DNA follows: TGTGCCAGCAGTTTGGGAAAGGGGCGGCACGAGCAGTACTTC.

This clonotype came up a few times. V usage is TRBV4-1 and J usage is TRBJ2-7; TRBD1 or TRBD2 may be the D gene (5 bases each). The CDR3 is 14 residues long. V was clipped by 1 base and J by 4 bases, with 11 bases between them. The germline CDR1 and CDR2 sequences are MGHRA and YSYEKL. The CDR3 sequence is CASSQVGDGYEQYF. The CDR3 nucleotides read TGCGCCAGCAGCCAAGTGGGGGACGGGTACGAGCAGTACTTC.